Below are 26 T cell receptor beta chains sequenced from a single sample in a study of molecular identifiers for immune sequencing clone quantification. In TCRdb, the PCR reads were re-called with MiXCR into one record per CDR3 protein. The sample holds over 550,000 distinct CDR3 sequences; about 25% are singletons and the top ten take 0.78%. Source material: naive CD8+ T cells from blood, with Jurkat cell RNA spiked in. Noted subset: FACS-sorted CD8+CD4-CCR7+CD45RA+ naive T cells. Every receptor here comes from a human donor in good health. Some libraries in this study had Jurkat cell RNA spiked in.

The rearrangement joins TRBV6-5 to TRBJ1-5, with D maybe TRBD1 (6 bases). The germline V gene encodes CDR1 MNHEY and CDR2 SVGAGI. This CDR3 has 19 residues. Trimming left V 4 bases short and J 1 base short, with 23 bases between. The CDR3 sequence is CASSLEAGTIQGSNQPQHF. Here the CDR3 DNA reads TGTGCCAGCAGTTTAGAGGCTGGTACGATACAGGGAAGCAATCAGCCCCAGCATTTT.

As concerns this clonotype: One end of the junction varies from germline; a read error may be responsible. The chain carries TRBV6-5 and TRBJ2-7; weak D call: TRBD2 (5 bases). Per the germline V gene, CDR1 is MNHEY and CDR2 is SVGAGI. The CDR3 spans 14 residues. The CDR3, as DNA: TGTGCCGGCAGTTCTATAGACTCCGACTACGAGCAGTACTTT. This codes for CAGSSIDSDYEQYF.

As to this clonotype: A read error may explain this, as a much larger clone is one base away. Here the CDR3 omits its conserved ending phenylalanine or tryptophan, so a read error is the likely source. The chain recombines TRBV7-2 with TRBJ2-3, with 8 bases fitting TRBD2. Trimming cost V 5 bases and J 4 bases; bases outside gene matches: 8. The germline gives CDR1 SGHTA, CDR2 FQGNSA. The CDR3 consists of 15 residues. This CDR3 is CASSTVAGWADTQYS. The CDR3 nucleotides read TGTGCCAGCAGCACCGTAGCGGGGTGGGCAGATACGCAGTATTCT.

The V and J genes are TRBV6-5 and TRBJ2-3; 9 bases fit TRBD1. CDR3 length: 15 residues. The germline V gene encodes CDR1 MNHEY and CDR2 SVGAGI. With 6 bases clipped from V and 3 bases from J, the junction kept 7 bases outside the gene matches. CDR3 region: CASSARDRVTDTQYF. In nucleotides, the CDR3 is TGTGCCAGCAGCGCCAGGGACAGGGTAACAGATACGCAGTATTTT.

A few counts support this clonotype. V usage is TRBV7-9 and J usage is TRBJ1-1, with D tentatively TRBD1 (5 bases). The V gene lost 5 bases and the J gene lost 10 bases, with 11 bases spanning the gap. Germline CDR1 SEHNR, CDR2 FQNEAQ (reference sequence). The CDR3 totals 11 residues. CDR3 nucleotides: TGTGCCAGCAGCGGGGACCAGAGAGCTTTCTTT. This translates into CASSGDQRAFF.

A few counts support this clonotype. The genes are TRBV28 and TRBJ2-3; TRBD1 matches 8 bases. Trimming cost V 0 bases and J 4 bases; bases outside gene matches: 3. CDR1 is MDHEN, CDR2 SYDVKM, per germline. The CDR3 consists of 15 residues. The CDR3 here is CASSLWAGGPDTQYF. The CDR3 region has the DNA TGTGCCAGCAGTTTATGGGCAGGGGGCCCAGATACGCAGTATTTT.

In the case of this clonotype: The junction departs from the called germline gene at one end, perhaps through a read error. J is TRBJ2-5 and V is TRBV6-1; perhaps TRBD2 as D (5 bases). The germline V gene encodes CDR1 MNHNS and CDR2 SASEGT. This CDR3 has 14 residues. In nucleotides, the CDR3 is TGTGCCCGCAGTGAATTAGTCGCGGGCCATCCCCCGTACTTC. It codes for CARSELVAGHPPYF.

This clonotype was observed a handful of times. The CDR3: CASSQEKRTLNQPQHF. CDR3 nucleotides: TGTGCCAGCAGCCAAGAAAAGAGGACACTGAATCAGCCCCAGCATTTT. This chain joins TRBV28 and TRBJ1-5; maybe TRBD1 (5 bases). V was trimmed by 6 bases and J by 4 bases, leaving 19 bases between them. Germline V gene data show CDR1 as MDHEN and CDR2 as SYDVKM. This CDR3 contains 16 residues.

This clonotype was observed a handful of times. The chain has TRBV20-1 and TRBJ2-2; 8 nucleotides align to TRBD1. Unmatched junction bases numbered 8, after V lost 0 bases and J lost 5 bases. Per germline, CDR1 DFQATT and CDR2 SNEGSKA (reference sequence). This CDR3 is built from 16 residues. The CDR3 DNA reads TGCAGTGCTAGAGATTTTCAGGGGGCTGAGACCGGGGAGCTGTTTTTT. Translating gives CSARDFQGAETGELFF.

This clonotype occurred a few times. V and J are TRBV6-1 and TRBJ2-6; TRBD2 agrees at 10 bases. Losses at the gene ends were 4 bases for V and 0 bases for J; bases not matched to a gene: 6. CDR1 is MNHNS, CDR2 SASEGT, per germline. CDR3 size: 18 residues. The DNA for the CDR3 is TGTGCCAGCAGTGGCGGACTAGCGGCACTCTCTGGGGCCAACGTCCTGACTTTC. Translation: CASSGGLAALSGANVLTF.

This clonotype was seen ten or more times. The chain combines TRBV12-3 or TRBV12-4 with TRBJ1-1; the match to TRBD1 covers 7 bases. The CDR3 runs to 14 residues. V dropped 6 bases and J dropped 0; count of bases not matched to a gene: 4. The CDR3 DNA reads TGTGCCAGCAGATTGGGACAGTTGAACACTGAAGCTTTCTTT. As protein: CASRLGQLNTEAFF.

For this clonotype: This may be a read error, as it is one base from a much larger clone. V usage is TRBV7-6 and J usage is TRBJ1-1, with D unresolved. The CDR3 is 15 amino acids. CDR1 is SGHVS, CDR2 FNYEAQ, per germline. CDR3 in amino acids: CSSSSEVGMNTEAFF. In nucleotides, the CDR3 is TGTTCCAGCAGCTCAGAAGTGGGCATGAACACTGAAGCTTTCTTT.

This clonotype was counted a few times. V is TRBV18 and J is TRBJ1-2; TRBD1 matches at 8 bases. CDR3 length: 14 residues. Germline V gives CDR1 KGHSH, CDR2 LQKENI. V shed 3 bases, J shed 4 bases, and the junction held 4 bases outside the gene matches. CDR3 nucleotide sequence: TGTGCCAGCTCACCTCAGGGGGCTGGCTATGGCTACACCTTC. Translated, it gives CASSPQGAGYGYTF.

V and J are TRBV6-5 and TRBJ2-7; 14 bases are shared with TRBD2. V trimming: 5 bases; J trimming: 1 base; junction bases outside the gene matches: 10. CDR3 length: 18 residues. Per germline, CDR1 MNHEY and CDR2 SVGAGI. CDR3 nucleotides: TGTGCCAGCAGTCAGGGACTAGCGGGAGAGGGTGAGTCCTACGAGCAGTACTTC. Protein sequence: CASSQGLAGEGESYEQYF.

This clonotype was seen many times. The chain recombines TRBV18 with TRBJ1-5, with 9 bases that match TRBD1. V dropped 3 bases and J dropped 5; count of bases not matched to a gene: 8. The CDR3 length is 16 residues. In germline, CDR1 is KGHSH, CDR2 LQKENI. CDR3 loop: CASSPDRQGVYQPQHF. CDR3 nucleotide sequence: TGTGCCAGCTCACCGGACAGACAGGGGGTATATCAGCCCCAGCATTTT.

This chain connects TRBV18 to TRBJ2-1; the D gene is possibly TRBD2 (5 bases). This CDR3 has 18 amino acids. Trimming removed 0 bases at V and 5 bases at J, with 20 bases between. The germline CDR1 and CDR2 sequences are KGHSH and LQKENI. Written as DNA, the CDR3 is TGTGCCAGCTCACCACCTGTACTTGGCTCGGGGTTCGACAATGAGCAGTTCTTC. This gives the protein CASSPPVLGSGFDNEQFF. Full variable domain (remainder filled in from reference TRBV18 and TRBJ2-1): NAGVMQNPRHLVRRRGQEARLRCSPMKGHSHVYWYRQLPEEGLKFMVYLQKENIIDESGMPKERFSAEFPKEGPSILRIQQVVRGDSAAYFCASSPPVLGSGFDNEQFFGPGTRLTVL.

There are a few counts of this clonotype. The chain links TRBV30 to TRBJ2-2; D call uncertain. The germline CDR1 and CDR2 sequences are GTSNPN and SVGIG (reference sequence). The CDR3 covers 12 residues. V was clipped by 0 bases and J by 7 bases, with 6 bases between them. The CDR3 is CAWSVGSGELFF. DNA for the CDR3: TGTGCCTGGAGTGTAGGCAGCGGGGAGCTGTTTTTT.

With regard to this clonotype: The junction and the germline gene differ at one end; a read error may be behind it. V and J are TRBV27 and TRBJ1-5; tentatively, D is TRBD1 (5 bases). CDR3 length: 15 amino acids. CDR1 MNHEY and CDR2 SMNVEV come from the germline V gene (reference sequence). In DNA, the CDR3 is TGTGTCAGCAGCATGGGACGGTTTAGCAATCAGCCCCAGCATTTT. Protein product: CVSSMGRFSNQPQHF.

With respect to this clonotype: A single base separates this from a much larger clone, so it may be a read error. The CDR3 DNA is TGTGCCAGCAGTTTTACGACTGAGTACCAAGAGACCCTGTACTTC. It is translated as CASSFTTEYQETLYF. The chain couples TRBV27 to TRBJ2-5; D is unresolved. From germline, CDR1 is MNHEY and CDR2 SMNVEV (reference sequence). The CDR3 is made up of 15 amino acids.

Comments on this clonotype: At one end, the junction sequence differs from germline, possibly due to a read error. This rearrangement joins TRBV9 to TRBJ2-3; 10 positions match TRBD2. The germline V gene encodes CDR1 SGDLS and CDR2 YYNGEE. This CDR3 contains 15 residues. CDR3 residues: CASCVGLAATDTQYF. The CDR3 DNA sequence: TGTGCCAGCTGCGTAGGACTAGCGGCCACAGATACGCAGTATTTT.

This clonotype was recorded many times. The V gene is TRBV6-5, the J gene TRBJ1-1; 10 bases line up with TRBD1. The germline gives CDR1 MNHEY, CDR2 SVGAGI. Trimming at V came to 0 bases and at J to 3 bases, leaving 7 bases not matched to a gene. The CDR3 contains 17 residues. The CDR3 loop reads CASSYSGTGEIYTEAFF. Written as DNA, the CDR3 is TGTGCCAGCAGTTACTCTGGGACAGGGGAGATTTACACTGAAGCTTTCTTT.

In its sample, this clonotype was seen a few times. The J gene is TRBJ2-7, the V gene TRBV9; D remains unclear. Germline CDR1 is SGDLS and CDR2 is YYNGEE. The V and J ends lost 0 bases and 6 bases respectively, with 7 bases between them. The CDR3 covers 12 residues. The CDR3 reads CASSVGHGEQYF. The CDR3 DNA follows: TGTGCCAGCAGCGTAGGGCACGGCGAGCAGTACTTC.

This clonotype has more than one count but fewer than ten. The CDR3 is CASSQRRAGTEAFF. In DNA form, the CDR3 reads TGCGCCAGCAGCCAAAGAAGGGCTGGCACTGAAGCTTTCTTT. V and J are TRBV4-3 and TRBJ1-1; no definite D call. The CDR3 extends over 14 amino acids. Trimming stripped 2 bases from V and 4 bases from J, with 11 bases between. Germline V gives CDR1 LGHNA, CDR2 YSLEER.

This clonotype occurred a few times. The chain couples TRBV10-3 to TRBJ1-1, with 8 bases aligning to TRBD1. Germline V CDR1 and CDR2: ENHRY, SYGVKD. This CDR3 has 17 amino acids. J gave up 5 bases and V 0 bases, and 11 bases lay outside the gene matches. In nucleotides, the CDR3 is TGTGCCATCAGTGAGTCGCCGGCATACAGGGGGGCGACTGAAGCTTTCTTT. This translates into CAISESPAYRGATEAFF.

This clonotype was observed at least ten times. The chain links TRBV20-1 to TRBJ1-5; 8 bases match TRBD1. J gave up 5 bases and V 1 base, and 7 bases lay outside the gene matches. CDR3 length: 15 amino acids. CDR1 and CDR2 (germline): DFQATT, SNEGSKA (reference sequence). CDR3 loop: CSARVRGLGDQPQHF. Here the CDR3 DNA reads TGCAGTGCTAGAGTCAGGGGGCTTGGGGATCAGCCCCAGCATTTT.

This clonotype turned up a few times. V usage is TRBV2 and J usage is TRBJ1-2; 12 positions agree with TRBD1. Germline V lookup: CDR1 SNHLY, CDR2 FYNNEI. V was pared by 6 bases and J by 4 bases, with 6 bases of the junction left unmatched. This CDR3 contains 15 residues. The CDR3 bases are TGTGCCAGCAGGGGACAGGGGGCTCTCGGCTATGGCTACACCTTC. Protein sequence: CASRGQGALGYGYTF.